The 16 T cell receptor beta chains given below trace back to one sample, sequenced in a study of shared clonotypes between healthy human individuals. Assay: immunoSEQ multiplex PCR; the TCRdb copy retains only in-frame clones and omits some. The data show some 2.1 million clones, with 85% to 95% seen just once and 0.13% held by the top ten. Sequenced: naive CD4+ T cells sorted from blood. Subset here: CD45RA+ positively selected. Receptors originate from a man between 18 and 29 years old in good health.

About this clone: The junction departs from germline at one end; a sequencing error may be responsible. The rearrangement joins TRBV10-3 to TRBJ2-7, with D possibly being TRBD1 (5 bases). The CDR3 loop spans 12 amino acids. Germline-derived CDR1 and CDR2 are ENHRY and SYGVKD. The DNA of the CDR3 is TGTGCCATCAGTGAGTCGACTCAGGGCAGAAATTTC. This codes for CAISESTQGRNF.

J is TRBJ2-3 and V is TRBV7-2; 7 bases fit TRBD2. Germline V CDR1 and CDR2: SGHTA, FQGNSA. The CDR3 covers 16 residues. Trimming at V came to 4 bases and at J to 5 bases, leaving 12 bases not matched to a gene. The CDR3 loop is CASSSHWAGVGDTQYF. CDR3 bases: TGTGCCAGCAGCTCGCACTGGGCGGGGGTTGGAGATACGCAGTATTTT.

The rearrangement joins TRBV27 to TRBJ2-5; TRBD1 is a possible D gene (6 bases). Germline lookup yields CDR1 MNHEY and CDR2 SMNVEV (reference sequence). The CDR3 covers 15 residues. Deletions cut 4 bases from V and 2 bases from J, with 14 bases between. In nucleotides, the CDR3 is TGTGCCAGCAGTTCCACTAGGACAGCACAAGAGACCCAGTACTTC. It translates to CASSSTRTAQETQYF.

J is TRBJ1-5 and V is TRBV5-8, with 10 bases lining up with TRBD1. Germline-derived CDR1 and CDR2 are SGHTS and YDEGEE. J lost 7 bases, V lost 0 bases, and 4 bases had no gene match. The CDR3 runs to 15 residues. The CDR3 DNA reads as TGTGCCAGCAGCTTGGGGACAGGGGGTTCCCAGCCCCAGCATTTT. Its translation is CASSLGTGGSQPQHF.

The sample holds one count of this clone. The CDR3 DNA reads as TGTGCCAGCAGCTTGGTAGGAGCGGGGGTGGCCAAAAACATTCAGTACTTC. It codes for CASSLVGAGVAKNIQYF. V gene TRBV5-4 combines with J gene TRBJ2-4; 8 nucleotides match TRBD2. The CDR3 has 17 residues. Per the germline V gene, CDR1 is SGHNT and CDR2 is YYREEE (reference sequence). V lost 0 bases and J lost 1; bases outside the gene matches: 6.

To note about this clone: Other nucleotide sequences from this sample produce the same CDR3. The rearrangement links TRBV5-1 to TRBJ2-7; 7 positions agree with TRBD1. The CDR3 consists of 14 residues. Trimming removed 0 bases from V and 3 bases from J; junction bases left unmatched: 3. The germline V gene encodes CDR1 SGHRS and CDR2 YFSETQ. CDR3 DNA: TGCGCCAGCAGCTTGGGACAGGGAAGCTACGAGCAGTACTTC. Encoded protein: CASSLGQGSYEQYF.

The rearrangement links TRBV5-6 to TRBJ2-5; 8 bases line up with TRBD1. The CDR3 has 15 residues. CDR1 and CDR2 from the germline V gene are SGHDT and YYEEEE. Trimming at V came to 0 bases and at J to 2 bases, leaving 3 bases not matched to a gene. As DNA, the CDR3 is TGTGCCAGCAGCTTGGGGGACAGGAGGCAAGAGACCCAGTACTTC. It translates to CASSLGDRRQETQYF.

The chain recombines TRBV29-1 with TRBJ1-5; 7 bases fit TRBD1. Per germline, CDR1 SQVTM and CDR2 ANQGSEA. V shed 3 bases and J 8 bases; nucleotides not matched to a gene: 7. The CDR3 contains 13 residues. This CDR3 reads CSVDRGQGEPQHF. The CDR3, as DNA: TGCAGCGTTGACCGGGGCCAGGGGGAGCCCCAGCATTTT.

With respect to this clone: Because the CDR3 is missing its conserved closing phenylalanine or tryptophan, this is likely a read error. V gene TRBV11-2 combines with J gene TRBJ2-2; D remains unclear. CDR1 is SGHAT, CDR2 FQNNGV, per germline. V was shortened by 5 bases and J by 1 base, with 11 bases between the two germline ends. The CDR3 spans 15 residues. The DNA of the CDR3 is TGTGCCAGCAGCCTCTCGACGGTGAACACCGGGGAGCTGTTTCTT. Translated, it gives CASSLSTVNTGELFL.

Worth noting for this clone: This sample includes further DNA sequences coding for the same CDR3. CDR3 bases: TGTGCCAGCTCCCTAGAAGGTCAGCCCCAGCATTTT. It codes for CASSLEGQPQHF. The rearrangement joins TRBV18 to TRBJ1-5; D gene ambiguous. CDR1 is KGHSH and CDR2 is LQKENI in the germline V gene. This CDR3 spans 12 amino acids. The germline V and J ends were trimmed by 6 bases and 6 bases, with 9 bases remaining between them.

V is TRBV30 and J is TRBJ1-5; no clear D. Trimming took off 0 bases at V and 0 bases at J, with 9 bases between the two ends. The CDR3 extends over 15 amino acids. The germline V gene encodes CDR1 GTSNPN and CDR2 SVGIG (reference sequence). The chain's CDR3 is CAWSVSTYSNQPQHF. CDR3 sequence (DNA): TGTGCCTGGAGTGTTTCCACATATAGCAATCAGCCCCAGCATTTT.

V usage is TRBV6-5 and J usage is TRBJ1-1; D is unresolved. Per the germline V gene, CDR1 is MNHEY and CDR2 is SVGAGI. V lost 2 bases, J lost 1 base, and 8 bases lay in between. The CDR3 totals 14 residues. CDR3 DNA sequence: TGTGCCAGCAGTTACACGGTGCCGAACACTGAAGCTTTCTTT. This gives the protein CASSYTVPNTEAFF.

The chain uses TRBV29-1 and TRBJ2-5, with D perhaps matching TRBD2 (5 bases). The CDR3 is 15 residues long. V gave up 7 bases and J gave up 5 bases, with 23 bases separating them. Per the germline V gene, CDR1 is SQVTM and CDR2 is ANQGSEA. CDR3: CSAAERENRLETQYF. The CDR3 bases are TGCAGCGCCGCAGAAAGGGAGAACCGATTGGAGACCCAGTACTTC. The complete variable domain, with remaining parts taken from reference TRBV29-1 and TRBJ2-5, reads SAVISQKPSRDICQRGTSLTIQCQVDSQVTMMFWYRQQPGQSLTLIATANQGSEATYESGFVIDKFPISRPNLTFSTLTVSNMSPEDSSIYLCSAAERENRLETQYFGPGTRLLVL.

The chain links TRBV6-1 to TRBJ2-3; weak D call: TRBD2 (5 bases). The CDR3 is 12 residues long. Germline V gene data show CDR1 as MNHNS and CDR2 as SASEGT. V was clipped by 6 bases and J by 2 bases, with 6 bases between them. The CDR3 sequence: CASRDFTDTQYF. The CDR3, as DNA: TGTGCCAGCAGGGACTTCACAGATACGCAGTATTTT.

The chain employs TRBV2 and TRBJ1-6, with 9 bases lining up with TRBD1. The germline V gene has CDR1 SNHLY and CDR2 FYNNEI. J was trimmed by 10 bases and V by 6 bases; bases with no gene match: 7. This CDR3 is built from 14 residues. CDR3 sequence (DNA): TGTGCCAGCAGGGGACAGGGAGAGGGATCACCCCTCCACTTT. This gives the protein CASRGQGEGSPLHF.

A single count supports this clone. The rearrangement joins TRBV6-5 to TRBJ1-2; tentatively, D is TRBD1 (6 bases). V was clipped by 7 bases and J by 8 bases, with 14 bases between them. The CDR3 is 12 residues long. Germline V gives CDR1 MNHEY, CDR2 SVGAGI. The CDR3 DNA follows: TGTGCCAGCACTCGGGGGCTCGACGGCTACACCTTC. The encoded protein is CASTRGLDGYTF.